This T cell receptor beta chain was captured by sequencing in a study of CD8+CD57+ T cells in acquired aplastic anemia. Study information: The sorted CD4+ and CD8+ cells yielded an average around 3.2 ug of DNA.

Profiling that covered TCR beta VDJ and CDR3 relied on genomic DNA as its template. TCRdb processed the reads anew with MiXCR; each CDR3 protein has one entry. Of more than 95,000 distinct CDR3 sequences in the sample, 40% were seen once. The CDR3 totals 13 residues. Patients selected for sequencing had displayed CD8+CD57+ cell expansion by flow cytometry. None of the patients had been given any therapy when their blood was sampled. Concerning this clonotype itself: Being one base from a much bigger clone, this may be a read error.

Sequencing was done on a sample of sorted CD4+, CD8+, or CD8+CD57+ T cells (not recorded which) from PBMCs. This clonotype originated in a human donor with aplastic anemia. The J gene is TRBJ1-5, the V gene TRBV12-3 or TRBV12-4; D unresolved. Here the CDR3 reads CAGSLGLNQPQHF. As DNA, the CDR3 is TGTGCCGGCAGTTTAGGCCTCAATCAGCCCCAGCATTTT.